This TCR beta chain derives from a study of PD-1 blockade in classical Hodgkin lymphoma. This CDR3 comprises 15 residues. V was trimmed by 7 bases and J by 5 bases, leaving 15 bases between them. Germline lookup yields CDR1 MNHNY and CDR2 SVGAGI (reference sequence). The patients all showed relapse after autologous stem cell transplantation, while their brentuximab vedotin exposure varied. The data were produced by immunoSEQ multiplex PCR, yet TCRdb's version contains in-frame clones alone and is incomplete. The table has more than 140,000 clones, around 73% seen once. The V and J genes are TRBV6-6 and TRBJ1-6; D is perhaps TRBD1 (5 bases). The clonotype originates from a human donor with classical Hodgkin lymphoma. Specimen: peripheral blood mononuclear cells (PBMCs), collected before the second cycle of nivolumab. The DNA for the CDR3 is TGTGCCAGCACTATCACCCCAGGGAATAATTCACCCCTCCACTTT. As protein: CASTITPGNNSPLHF.